This T cell receptor (beta chain) was identified during a study of CD8+ T cells in alopecia areata. Study outcomes and limitations: Normal scalp showed lower clonality than lesional scalp, especially alopecia totalis/universalis.

With regard to this clone: Its antigen is not identified.

Trimming took off 4 bases at V and 0 bases at J, with 10 bases between the two ends. Germline V lookup: CDR1 SGHRS, CDR2 YFSETQ. The CDR3 is made up of 14 amino acids. RNA extraction was followed by reverse transcription into cDNA, which acted as the sequencing template. TCRdb's table, derived via immunoSEQ multiplex PCR, lists solely in-frame clones and lacks some. The sample lists some 210,000 clones; 50% to 60% were seen once. The source is a human donor with alopecia areata. The V and J genes are TRBV5-1 and TRBJ1-1; D is undetermined. The sequencing used CD4+ T cells sorted from blood, collected at week 0. CDR3 region: CASSTGRLNTEAFF. CDR3 DNA sequence: TGCGCCAGCAGCACCGGACGGCTGAACACTGAAGCTTTCTTT.